This passage covers 19 T cell receptor beta chains from one sample sequenced in a study of immunodeficiency. Generated by immunoSEQ multiplex PCR, the TCRdb table keeps only in-frame clones and is missing some. The table records 650 to 850 clones, more than 90% of them present only once. Material for sequencing was CD4+ T cells from blood. The source is a human donor in good health.

The rearrangement links TRBV27 to TRBJ2-7; D call uncertain. The CDR3 covers 15 residues. CDR1 is MNHEY and CDR2 is SMNVEV in the germline V gene (reference sequence). V was cut by 0 bases and J by 6 bases, with 15 bases left in between. The CDR3 DNA sequence: TGTGCCAGCAGTTTATCGGCGCTAGACGGTCTCGAGCAGTACTTC. This codes for CASSLSALDGLEQYF.

The rearrangement links TRBV28 to TRBJ1-1; TRBD1 matches at 8 bases. V dropped 3 bases and J dropped 1; count of bases not matched to a gene: 1. The germline V gene has CDR1 MDHEN and CDR2 SYDVKM. This CDR3 contains 14 residues. CDR3 sequence reads: CASSFRGQNTEAFF. CDR3 nucleotides: TGTGCCAGCAGTTTCAGGGGGCAGAACACTGAAGCTTTCTTT.

The rearrangement uses TRBV19 and TRBJ2-3, with TRBD2 matching 10 bases. V lost 3 bases, J lost 2 bases, and 2 bases stayed unmatched. The CDR3 covers 15 residues. Per the germline V gene, CDR1 is LNHDA and CDR2 is SQIVND (reference sequence). The CDR3 region is CASSMLAGATDTQYF. The CDR3, as DNA: TGTGCCAGTAGTATGCTAGCGGGGGCCACAGATACGCAGTATTTT.

The genes are TRBV7-2 and TRBJ2-6; perhaps TRBD1 as D (6 bases). Germline V gene sequence: CDR1 SGHTA, CDR2 FQGNSA. V was trimmed by 0 bases and J by 0 bases, leaving 12 bases between them. The CDR3 spans 18 residues. In DNA, the CDR3 is TGTGCCAGCAGCTTAGCGGGGACATCCTTCTCTGGGGCCAACGTCCTGACTTTC. Translated, it gives CASSLAGTSFSGANVLTF.

The V gene is TRBV5-5, the J gene TRBJ2-2, with 8 bases lining up with TRBD1. J was trimmed by 2 bases and V by 1 base; bases with no gene match: 1. The CDR3 consists of 15 residues. Germline loops: CDR1 SGHKS, CDR2 YYEKEE (reference sequence). The CDR3 protein is CASSLSGGNTGELFF. In DNA, the CDR3 is TGTGCCAGCAGCTTGTCAGGGGGCAACACCGGGGAGCTGTTTTTT.

This sequence joins TRBV7-2 and TRBJ1-5; unclear D gene. Germline-derived CDR1 and CDR2 are SGHTA and FQGNSA. The CDR3 contains 17 residues. V was cut by 0 bases and J by 0 bases, with 12 bases left in between. The CDR3 DNA reads TGTGCCAGCAGCTTAGCGGTCCCGGTAAATAGCAATCAGCCCCAGCATTTT. Translation: CASSLAVPVNSNQPQHF.

J is TRBJ2-6 and V is TRBV30, with D perhaps matching TRBD2 (6 bases). The V gene lost 3 bases and the J gene lost 2 bases, with 8 bases spanning the gap. The germline V gene has CDR1 GTSNPN and CDR2 SVGIG (reference sequence). CDR3 length: 14 amino acids. The CDR3 is CAWRGGPGANVLTF. CDR3 DNA: TGTGCCTGGAGGGGGGGTCCTGGGGCCAACGTCCTGACTTTC.

The chain combines TRBV7-9 with TRBJ2-6; 8 positions match TRBD1. After removal of 5 bases from V and 0 bases from J, the junction contained 9 bases not matched to a gene. This CDR3 region has 18 residues. CDR1 SEHNR and CDR2 FQNEAQ come from the germline V gene (reference sequence). This chain's CDR3 is CASSAGQGAVSGANVLTF. CDR3 nucleotides: TGTGCCAGCAGCGCCGGACAGGGCGCGGTCTCTGGGGCCAACGTCCTGACTTTC.

This chain uses TRBV20-1 with TRBJ2-5, with TRBD2 matching over 14 bases. The CDR3 length is 16 residues. The ends lost 3 bases at V and 2 bases at J; junction bases unmatched: 5. Per the germline V gene, CDR1 is DFQATT and CDR2 is SNEGSKA (reference sequence). The CDR3 DNA is TGCAGTGCTAGTGGGGGACTAGCGGGGGATCAAGAGACCCAGTACTTC. It translates to CSASGGLAGDQETQYF.

This rearrangement joins TRBV3-1 (or the pseudogene TRBV3-2) to TRBJ1-4, with 9 bases lining up with TRBD1. The CDR3 consists of 14 residues. From germline, CDR1 is LGHDT and CDR2 YNNKEL (reference sequence). Trimming removed 3 bases from V and 5 bases from J; junction bases left unmatched: 1. For the CDR3, the DNA is TGTGCCAGCAGCCAGGGACAGGGAAATGAAAAACTGTTTTTT. Residues: CASSQGQGNEKLFF.

The gene calls are TRBV19 and TRBJ1-2, with D unresolved. The CDR3 sequence is 13 residues long. Germline-derived CDR1 and CDR2 are LNHDA and SQIVND (reference sequence). Trimming cost V 3 bases and J 3 bases, with 8 bases left between them. CDR3 sequence (DNA): TGTGCCAGTAGTATGTTGACGGACTATGGCTACACCTTC. Translated: CASSMLTDYGYTF.

The chain recombines TRBV6-2 or TRBV6-3 with TRBJ2-1; TRBD2 aligns across 11 bases. The CDR3 extends over 16 amino acids. With 0 bases clipped from V and 15 bases from J, the junction kept 13 bases outside the gene matches. From germline, CDR1 is MNHEY and CDR2 SVGEGT. CDR3 nucleotides: TGTGCCAGCAGTTACTCGAGTCTAGCGGGGGGACCAAGGCGGTTCTTC. Translated: CASSYSSLAGGPRRFF.

This chain connects TRBV5-8 to TRBJ2-5; 12 positions agree with TRBD1. The V segment lost 4 bases and the J segment 5 bases; nucleotides outside the gene matches: 9. This CDR3 region has 16 residues. Germline CDR1 is SGHTS and CDR2 is YDEGEE. The DNA of the CDR3 is TGTGCCAGCAGCCATTGGGGACAGGGGGCGTCGGAGACCCAGTACTTC. As protein: CASSHWGQGASETQYF.

The chain uses TRBV2 and TRBJ2-2, with TRBD2 as a possible D gene (5 bases). Looked up from germline, CDR1 is SNHLY and CDR2 is FYNNEI. CDR3 size: 16 residues. V lost 2 bases, J lost 2 bases, and 12 bases lay in between. The CDR3 region is CASSELRLANTGELFF. CDR3 nucleotide sequence: TGTGCCAGCAGTGAACTTAGGCTAGCTAACACCGGGGAGCTGTTTTTT.

This chain uses TRBV10-3 with TRBJ1-4, with 7 bases matching TRBD1. V lost 10 bases to trimming and J lost 5 bases; unmatched junction nucleotides: 13. Germline CDR1 reads ENHRY; CDR2 reads SYGVKD. The CDR3 has 15 residues. CDR3 sequence reads: CATLRQGNPNEKLFF. The CDR3 DNA sequence: TGTGCCACTTTGCGACAGGGAAACCCCAATGAAAAACTGTTTTTT.

This chain's CDR3 is CASSLPQKGRPMNTEAFF. CDR3 coding DNA: TGCGCCAGCAGCTTGCCCCAAAAAGGTCGGCCTATGAACACTGAAGCTTTCTTT. This chain uses TRBV5-1 with TRBJ1-1; D is ambiguous. The CDR3 runs 18 residues. Germline V CDR1 and CDR2: SGHRS, YFSETQ. V lost 1 base and J 0 bases, leaving 19 bases between the germline ends.

The CDR3 DNA is TGTGCCAGCAGTCCCATGGGGGCTGGGGCCAACGTCCTGACTTTC. This translates into CASSPMGAGANVLTF. The J gene is TRBJ2-6, the V gene TRBV6-5; D tentatively reads TRBD1 or TRBD2 (5 bases each). Germline values: CDR1 MNHEY, CDR2 SVGAGI. This CDR3 contains 15 residues. Trimming took 5 bases from V and 2 from J, leaving 10 bases between them.

V usage is TRBV6-1 and J usage is TRBJ1-2; D is perhaps TRBD1 (6 bases). The CDR3 contains 14 residues. V lost 0 bases to trimming and J lost 6 bases, with 11 bases between them. CDR1 MNHNS and CDR2 SASEGT come from the germline V gene. DNA of the CDR3: TGTGCCAGCAGTGAAGCTTTCACAGGGAATGGCTACACCTTC. Protein sequence: CASSEAFTGNGYTF.

The chain links TRBV5-1 to TRBJ1-1; the match to TRBD1 covers 8 bases. The J segment lost 1 base and the V segment lost 1 base, leaving 0 bases of the junction unmatched. Looked up from germline, CDR1 is SGHRS and CDR2 is YFSETQ. CDR3 length equals 14 residues. As DNA, the CDR3 is TGCGCCAGCAGCTTGCAGGGGGCGAACACTGAAGCTTTCTTT. This gives the protein CASSLQGANTEAFF.